The entry that follows covers one T cell receptor (beta chain) sequence. Treatment: randomized to nivolumab then ipilimumab (arm A) or the reverse (arm B). The entry originates in a study of sequential checkpoint blockade in melanoma. Study background: Each arm's sequence ended with maintenance nivolumab.

Sequencing was performed with immunoSEQ multiplex PCR; in TCRdb, only in-frame clones are kept and a portion is missing. The sample lists around 20,000 clones; roughly 78% were seen once. The germline CDR1 and CDR2 sequences are SGHVS and FNYEAQ. V dropped 4 bases and J dropped 3; count of bases not matched to a gene: 5. This CDR3 has 15 amino acids. This chain links TRBV7-6 with TRBJ2-2, with 7 bases aligning to TRBD1. Sequenced material: CD8+ T cells sorted from blood (inferred from file names), taken from a patient given nivolumab and ipilimumab in sequence. This clonotype originated in a human donor with melanoma. The CDR3 sequence is CASSSRTGYTGELFF. The CDR3 nucleotides are TGTGCCAGCAGCTCTCGGACAGGTTACACCGGGGAGCTGTTTTTT.